One sample yielded the 3 T cell receptor beta chains listed below, sequenced in a study of cytomegalovirus exposure and HLA in healthy donors. Assay used: immunoSEQ multiplex PCR; TCRdb lists only in-frame clones, some missing. The data hold about 63,000 clones, with approximately 95% observed a single time. Input material: PBMCs. The receptors originated from a woman aged 18-30 years in good health and CMV-seropositive.

The chain carries TRBV29-1 and TRBJ2-6; D perhaps matches TRBD2 (5 bases). CDR1 and CDR2 (germline): SQVTM, ANQGSEA. This CDR3 is built from 15 residues. The V end lost 2 bases, the J end lost 4 bases, and 12 bases lay between the germline ends. The CDR3 DNA reads TGCAGCGTTGAATTCTCGGGGTCAGGGGCCAACGTCCTGACTTTC. Its protein is CSVEFSGSGANVLTF.

The V call is TRBV6-1, the J call TRBJ2-7, with unresolved D. Germline-derived CDR1 and CDR2 are MNHNS and SASEGT. Trimming stripped 7 bases from V and 0 bases from J, with 7 bases between. This CDR3 has 12 residues. CDR3 loop: CASNSDSYEQYF. The CDR3 DNA is TGTGCCAGCAACAGTGACTCCTACGAGCAGTACTTC.

V gene TRBV28 combines with J gene TRBJ1-2; maybe TRBD1 (6 bases). This CDR3 spans 13 amino acids. V dropped 4 bases and J dropped 4 bases, with 10 bases sitting between them. Per the germline V gene, CDR1 is MDHEN and CDR2 is SYDVKM. The CDR3 sequence is CASSSGQRYGYTF. In nucleotides, the CDR3 is TGTGCCAGCAGTTCCGGACAGCGCTATGGCTACACCTTC.